These 17 T cell receptor beta chains were sequenced from one sample in a study of circulating and synovial CD4+ cells in juvenile arthritis. TCRdb's table, derived via immunoSEQ multiplex PCR, lists solely in-frame clones and lacks some. This sample yields tens of thousands of clones, of which around 95% are seen a single time; less than 0.2% belongs to the top ten. Sequencing was carried out using CD4+ T cells from blood. These receptors were taken from a human donor with juvenile idiopathic arthritis.

The chain joins TRBV5-1 to TRBJ1-2; 9 positions agree with TRBD1. The CDR3 is made up of 13 amino acids. Germline V gene lookup returns CDR1 SGHRS and CDR2 YFSETQ. V gave up 4 bases and J gave up 5 bases; unmatched junction bases: 3. CDR3 amino acids: CASSAQGAYGYTF. The CDR3 coding sequence is TGCGCCAGCAGCGCACAGGGGGCGTATGGCTACACCTTC. The entire variable domain, with the rest obtained from reference TRBV5-1 and TRBJ1-2, is as follows: KAGVTQTPRYLIKTRGQQVTLSCSPISGHRSVSWYQQTPGQGLQFLFEYFSETQRNKGNFPGRFSGRQFSNSRSEMNVSTLELGDSALYLCASSAQGAYGYTFGSGTRLTVV.

The chain links TRBV4-1 to TRBJ2-7; 8 positions match TRBD2. J was trimmed by 3 bases and V by 4 bases; bases with no gene match: 11. CDR1 and CDR2 from the germline V gene are MGHRA and YSYEKL. CDR3 length: 16 residues. The CDR3 here is CASSPLSERGNYEQYF. CDR3 sequence (DNA): TGCGCCAGCAGCCCTTTGTCGGAGCGGGGGAACTACGAGCAGTACTTC.

Worth noting for this clone: A read error is likely, as this CDR3 ends without the conserved phenylalanine or tryptophan. The DNA is left out, because the CDR3 cannot be placed on it with certainty; the CDR3 is given as TCRdb lists it. The chain carries TRBV6-4 and TRBJ2-3; the table names TRBD1, a call not compared with the DNA. Inclusive of both ends, the CDR3 amounts to 9 amino acids. Per germline, CDR1 MRHNA and CDR2 SNTAGT. The CDR3 reads CASSARGVV.

The J gene is TRBJ2-7, the V gene TRBV5-1; D is uncertain. Looked up from germline, CDR1 is SGHRS and CDR2 is YFSETQ. This CDR3 contains 13 residues. V lost 0 bases, J lost 0 bases, and 4 bases lay in between. This CDR3 reads CASSLAISYEQYF. The CDR3 nucleotides are TGCGCCAGCAGCTTGGCCATCTCCTACGAGCAGTACTTC.

The chain recombines TRBV28 with TRBJ1-1, with unresolved D. The CDR3 is made up of 13 amino acids. The V end was cut by 3 bases, the J end by 5 bases, with 10 bases between. Germline V gene sequence: CDR1 MDHEN, CDR2 SYDVKM. CDR3 protein: CASSFRGTTEAFF. CDR3 sequence (DNA): TGTGCCAGCAGTTTCCGGGGAACGACTGAAGCTTTCTTT.

V gene TRBV6-1 combines with J gene TRBJ2-5; 7 bases are a match to TRBD2. This CDR3 region has 13 residues. Per the germline V gene, CDR1 is MNHNS and CDR2 is SASEGT. J lost 5 bases, V lost 5 bases, and 5 bases had no gene match. The CDR3 loop is CASSLGGDETQYF. The CDR3 region has the DNA TGTGCCAGCAGTTTGGGAGGGGACGAGACCCAGTACTTC.

The chain has TRBV5-5 and TRBJ1-2, with a possible D match to TRBD1 (6 bases). Germline CDR1 and CDR2: SGHKS and YYEKEE (reference sequence). The CDR3 spans 14 residues. With 5 bases removed from V and 7 bases from J, the gap between germline ends came to 18 bases. CDR3 loop: CASRPSQGFAGYTF. CDR3 sequence (DNA): TGTGCCAGCAGGCCTTCACAGGGTTTCGCTGGCTACACCTTC.

A remark on this clone: It is unclear where the CDR3 begins or ends on the DNA, so no DNA is shown, and the CDR3 is as TCRdb lists it. The V and J genes are TRBV27 and TRBJ2-3; TRBD1 is the table's D call and was not checked against the DNA. The CDR3 has 15 residues if both end residues are counted. The germline V gene encodes CDR1 MNHEY and CDR2 SMNVEV (reference sequence). This CDR3 reads CASSSSTGGTDTQYF.

The chain recombines TRBV7-6 with TRBJ1-1; D possibly corresponds to TRBD1 (5 bases). The V end lost 0 bases, the J end lost 5 bases, and 13 bases lay between the germline ends. CDR1 and CDR2 (germline): SGHVS, FNYEAQ. CDR3 length: 15 amino acids. The CDR3 DNA follows: TGTGCCAGCAGCTTAGCGGAGGGGCGTTGGACTGAAGCTTTCTTT. It specifies CASSLAEGRWTEAFF.

The CDR3 here is CASGAQNTEAFF. In DNA, the CDR3 is TGTGCCAGCGGGGCACAGAACACTGAAGCTTTCTTT. The gene calls are TRBV9 and TRBJ1-1, with a weak D call TRBD1 (5 bases). CDR3 length equals 12 residues. V gave up 7 bases and J gave up 1 base, with 8 bases separating them. Per the germline V gene, CDR1 is SGDLS and CDR2 is YYNGEE.

V is TRBV25-1 and J is TRBJ2-1, with D unclear. V lost 5 bases and J lost 2, with 10 bases in between. Germline V CDR1 and CDR2: MGHDK, SYGVNS. The CDR3 runs 14 residues. The CDR3 sequence: CASSLDFPYNEQFF. In DNA, the CDR3 is TGTGCCAGCAGTCTAGATTTCCCCTACAATGAGCAGTTCTTC.

CDR3 sequence (DNA): TGTGCCAGCAGTTCCCCGGGACTAGGAGGAAATGAGCAGTTCTTC. Its translation is CASSSPGLGGNEQFF. J is TRBJ2-1 and V is TRBV28, with TRBD2 matching over 8 bases. Germline V CDR1 and CDR2: MDHEN, SYDVKM. This CDR3 is built from 15 residues. J was trimmed by 7 bases and V by 4 bases; bases with no gene match: 9.

A remark on this clone: Other nucleotide sequences from this sample produce the same CDR3. V gene TRBV27 combines with J gene TRBJ1-6; D gene ambiguous. Germline CDR1 is MNHEY and CDR2 is SMNVEV (reference sequence). This CDR3 comprises 15 residues. V lost 6 bases, J lost 7 bases, and 16 bases lay in between. CDR3 sequence (DNA): TGTGCCAGCAGCCCTAGCCGAGGACCGAATTCACCCCTCCACTTT. Residues: CASSPSRGPNSPLHF.

The chain combines TRBV30 with TRBJ2-7; tentatively, D is TRBD2 (7 bases). CDR1 and CDR2 from the germline V gene are GTSNPN and SVGIG (reference sequence). Between the trimmed V and J ends, which lost 0 bases and 3 bases, there was a span of 12 bases. The CDR3 totals 14 residues. The CDR3 region is CAWSVGGGIYEQYF. The DNA for the CDR3 is TGTGCCTGGAGTGTAGGGGGGGGGATCTACGAGCAGTACTTC.

The CDR3 sequence is CWGPDNYGYTF. CDR3 in DNA: TGTTGGGGGCCAGACAACTATGGCTACACCTTC. V and J are TRBV10-3 and TRBJ1-2; possibly TRBD1 for D (6 bases). CDR3 length: 11 residues. Germline V lookup: CDR1 ENHRY, CDR2 SYGVKD.

The V gene is TRBV27, the J gene TRBJ2-5; D is unclear. Trimming cost V 4 bases and J 4 bases, with 13 bases left between them. Germline CDR1 reads MNHEY; CDR2 reads SMNVEV (reference sequence). CDR3 length: 14 residues. The DNA of the CDR3 is TGTGCCAGCAGTTCGGGTTCGGGTCCAGAGACCCAGTACTTC. Protein product: CASSSGSGPETQYF.

This chain joins TRBV14 and TRBJ2-1; TRBD2 matches at 7 bases. Trimming took 0 bases from V and 7 from J; bases not matched to a gene: 9. Germline V gene lookup returns CDR1 SGHDN and CDR2 FVKESK. This CDR3 is built from 16 residues. The CDR3 DNA reads TGTGCCAGCAGCCAAGATCTGAGCGGGGCCTTGAATGAGCAGTTCTTC. Translating it yields CASSQDLSGALNEQFF.